Below, one TCR beta chain is given with its context. These data are taken from a study of blood T cell repertoires in COVID-19. Turning to the study itself: T cells, B-cell-depleted T cells, or PBMCs provided the cDNA or gDNA that served as material.

Germline CDR1 LNHDA, CDR2 SQIVND (reference sequence). V trimming: 10 bases; J trimming: 0 bases; junction bases outside the gene matches: 6. This CDR3 comprises 13 residues. Clones were read by immunoSEQ multiplex PCR, and TCRdb kept only the in-frame ones, dropping some. The sample carries approximately 53,000 clones, roughly 82% recorded once. This chain uses TRBV19 with TRBJ2-7; 7 nucleotides match TRBD2. The specimen sequenced was peripheral blood. The clonotype originates from a woman aged 55-70 years with acute or convalescent COVID-19. The CDR3: CATGSGDSYEQYF. CDR3 in DNA: TGTGCCACCGGCAGCGGGGACTCCTACGAGCAGTACTTC. Drawing the rest from reference TRBV19 and TRBJ2-7, the complete variable domain is DGGITQSPKYLFRKEGQNVTLSCEQNLNHDAMYWYRQDPGQGLRLIYYSQIVNDFQKGDIAEGYSVSREKKESFPLTVTSAQKNPTAFYLCATGSGDSYEQYFGPGTRLTVT.